This is a list of T cell receptor beta chains from one sample in a study of control samples from healthy donors and cancer patients. TCRdb's copy holds only in-frame clones and misses some; the assay was immunoSEQ multiplex PCR. The sample includes fewer than 200,000 clones, roughly 90% of them seen just once. The material sequenced was blood. The receptors stem from a man under 40 in good health. Both conserved end residues are part of each CDR3. The D gene is left open where the match is weak. The listing skips clone size in some rows; elsewhere it reads once, few, many or a size class.

d_gene,j_gene,abundance,v_gene,CDR3aa,CDR3nt
-,TRBJ1-5,-,TRBV28,CASSSSPTVKGNQPQHF,TGTGCCAGCAGCAGTTCCCCGACAGTGAAAGGGAATCAGCCCCAGCATTTT
-,TRBJ2-7,-,TRBV7-6,CASSYGKSYEQYF,TGTGCCAGCAGCTACGGGAAAAGCTACGAGCAGTACTTC
-,TRBJ1-5,few,TRBV9,CASSLWGGTNQPQHF,TGTGCCAGCAGCCTCTGGGGGGGTACCAATCAGCCCCAGCATTTT
-,TRBJ2-7,few,TRBV21-1,CASSSPGQGPPRYEQYF,TGTGCCAGCAGCTCCCCGGGACAGGGGCCCCCCCGCTACGAGCAGTACTTC
-,TRBJ2-7,-,TRBV7-9,CASSSGPYEQYF,TGTGCCAGCAGCTCCGGACCTTACGAGCAGTACTTC
-,TRBJ2-2,-,TRBV3-1/TRBV3-2,CASSQVLAGAGELFF,TGTGCCAGCAGCCAAGTCCTAGCAGGGGCCGGGGAGCTGTTTTTT
-,TRBJ1-5,-,TRBV19,CASSIKSGQPQHF,TGTGCCAGTAGTATAAAAAGTGGCCAGCCCCAGCATTTT
-,TRBJ1-1,-,TRBV19,CASSIYGYNTEAFF,TGTGCCAGTAGTATATACGGGTATAACACTGAAGCTTTCTTT
TRBD1,TRBJ1-3,-,TRBV7-3,CASSQGTDSGNTIYF,TGTGCCAGCAGCCAAGGGACAGACTCTGGAAACACCATATATTTT
-,TRBJ2-1,few,TRBV6-5,CASSSVSEQFF,TGTGCCAGCAGTTCAGTTAGTGAGCAGTTCTTC
-,TRBJ1-2,-,TRBV12-3/TRBV12-4,CASTMGGYGYTF,TGTGCCAGCACCATGGGTGGCTATGGCTACACCTTC
-,TRBJ1-5,-,TRBV7-3,CASSRWGGSNQPQHF,TGTGCCAGCAGCCGATGGGGGGGAAGCAATCAGCCCCAGCATTTT
-,TRBJ2-6,-,TRBV18,CASSPMRGISGANVLTF,TGTGCCAGCTCACCCATGAGGGGGATCTCTGGGGCCAACGTCCTGACTTTC
TRBD1,TRBJ2-1,-,TRBV23-1,CASSPATGGTYNEQFF,TGCGCCAGCAGCCCCGCCACAGGGGGTACCTACAATGAGCAGTTCTTC
TRBD2,TRBJ2-7,-,TRBV5-1,CASSLIAGHSYEQYF,TGCGCCAGCAGCTTGATAGCGGGCCACTCCTACGAGCAGTACTTC
-,TRBJ1-4,-,TRBV28,CASTIGTPFSNEKLFF,TGTGCCAGCACTATCGGGACTCCTTTCTCTAATGAAAAACTGTTTTTT
-,TRBJ2-1,-,TRBV7-9,CASSLPAGGSYNEQFF,TGTGCCAGCAGCTTACCGGCGGGTGGCTCCTACAATGAGCAGTTCTTC
TRBD2,TRBJ2-1,-,TRBV7-9,CASSLASGSYYNEQFF,TGTGCCAGCAGCTTAGCTAGCGGGAGTTACTACAATGAGCAGTTCTTC
-,TRBJ2-5,-,TRBV6-5,CASSRRSGESVTQYF,TGTGCCAGCAGCCGGCGGTCGGGCGAATCTGTGACCCAGTACTTC
TRBD2,TRBJ2-7,-,TRBV2,CASSEGGARGRGLF,TGTGCCAGCAGTGAAGGGGGTGCCCGAGGGAGGGGATTGTTC
TRBD1,TRBJ1-2,-,TRBV4-2,CASSQDFETGDYGYTF,TGTGCCAGCAGCCAAGATTTTGAGACAGGGGACTATGGCTACACCTTC
-,TRBJ2-3,once,TRBV7-2,CASGRSSTDTQYF,TGTGCCTCGGGCAGGAGTAGCACAGATACGCAGTATTTT
-,TRBJ1-1,-,TRBV30,CAWSGLWGNTEAFF,TGTGCCTGGAGTGGCTTGTGGGGGAACACTGAAGCTTTCTTT
-,TRBJ1-5,few,TRBV5-4,CASRDPNSNQPQHF,TGTGCCAGCAGGGACCCGAACAGCAATCAGCCCCAGCATTTT
-,TRBJ1-5,-,TRBV5-6,CASSLRRGRQPQHF,TGTGCCAGCAGCTTGCGGAGGGGAAGACAGCCCCAGCATTTT
-,TRBJ1-5,-,TRBV15,CATSRDNQPQHF,TGTGCCACCAGCAGAGATAACCAGCCCCAGCATTTT
-,TRBJ2-3,-,TRBV24-1,CATSETAGTDTQYF,TGTGCCACCAGTGAAACTGCGGGGACAGATACGCAGTATTTT
TRBD1,TRBJ1-1,-,TRBV27,CASTSGTGGDRAFF,TGTGCCAGCACATCCGGGACAGGCGGGGATAGAGCTTTCTTT
TRBD2,TRBJ2-1,-,TRBV4-1,CASSQATSGAYNEQFF,TGCGCCAGCAGCCAAGCAACTAGCGGAGCCTACAATGAGCAGTTCTTC
TRBD2,TRBJ2-1,-,TRBV7-2,CASSFMTSGINEQFF,TGTGCCAGCAGTTTTATGACTAGCGGGATAAATGAGCAGTTCTTC
-,TRBJ2-5,-,TRBV2,CAGGHLQETQYF,TGTGCCGGGGGACACCTCCAAGAGACCCAGTACTTC
TRBD2,TRBJ2-5,-,TRBV24-1,CATSDFGLAGEETQYF,TGTGCCACCAGTGACTTTGGACTAGCGGGGGAAGAGACCCAGTACTTC
TRBD2,TRBJ2-5,-,TRBV7-8,CASSLGGGTQYF,TGTGCCAGCAGCCTCGGGGGGGGGACCCAGTACTTC
-,TRBJ1-5,-,TRBV18,CASSNGQSWPQHF,TGTGCCAGTTCAAACGGACAGTCATGGCCCCAGCATTTT
-,TRBJ2-7,-,TRBV13,CASSLREGLLYEQYF,TGTGCCAGCAGCCTTAGGGAAGGACTTCTCTACGAGCAGTACTTC